What follows are 28 T cell receptor beta chains derived from one specimen sequenced in a study of blood T cells in healthy people across ages. For the second PCR, which ran for roughly 6 to 12 cycles, a sample-barcoded 5' primer and a J-beta primer mix were used. Each CDR3 protein is one row after TCRdb ran MiXCR on the 5' RACE reads. The sample includes about 930,000 distinct CDR3 sequences, approximately 32% seen only once; the top ten take 10% to 13%. These data were also reused for a study on T cells of mothers and their children.

The material sequenced was blood. The receptor source for this set is a middle-aged woman in good health.

The gene calls are TRBV7-9 and TRBJ2-5; TRBD1 matches 7 bases. Germline CDR1 and CDR2: SEHNR and FQNEAQ (reference sequence). The V segment lost 4 bases and the J segment 5 bases; nucleotides outside the gene matches: 13. This CDR3 is 16 amino acids long. In DNA, the CDR3 is TGTGCCAGCAGCTCAAGTTACAGGGGTGGGAAGGAGACCCAGTACTTC. It codes for CASSSSYRGGKETQYF.

This chain links TRBV20-1 with TRBJ2-7; no clear D gene. The V end lost 1 base, the J end lost 6 bases, and 19 bases lay between the germline ends. In germline, CDR1 is DFQATT, CDR2 SNEGSKA (reference sequence). This CDR3 has 15 amino acids. The CDR3 region has the DNA TGCAGTGCTAGAGGGCTGGCAGGAGAAATGAGCGAGCAGTACTTC. Protein product: CSARGLAGEMSEQYF.

This sequence joins TRBV7-2 and TRBJ1-1, with D uncertain. V dropped 4 bases and J dropped 1 base, with 7 bases sitting between them. Germline V CDR1 and CDR2: SGHTA, FQGNSA. The CDR3 length is 13 residues. CDR3 sequence (DNA): TGTGCCAGCAGCTCTATATCGAACACTGAAGCTTTCTTT. This gives the protein CASSSISNTEAFF.

The gene calls are TRBV18 and TRBJ1-5; no clear D. The CDR3 consists of 17 residues. Trimming shortened V by 3 bases and J by 4 bases, and 19 bases separated the two germline ends. CDR1 and CDR2 from the germline V gene are KGHSH and LQKENI. The CDR3, as DNA: TGTGCCAGCTCACCCCAGCCCAGGACGGGTGGGAATCAGCCCCAGCATTTT. Residues: CASSPQPRTGGNQPQHF.

In the case of this clonotype: Given a much more abundant clone one base away, this may be a read error. The V gene is TRBV29-1, the J gene TRBJ1-2; 8 bases agree with TRBD1. There are 14 residues in the CDR3. In germline, CDR1 is SQVTM, CDR2 ANQGSEA. Losses at the gene ends were 5 bases for V and 4 bases for J; bases not matched to a gene: 9. The CDR3 DNA is TGCAGCGTTCGGGTACAGGGGGTTTGCTATGGCTACACCTTC. Its protein is CSVRVQGVCYGYTF.

This clonotype was detected only a few times. The chain employs TRBV20-1 and TRBJ1-2; no reliable D call. Germline V gene data show CDR1 as DFQATT and CDR2 as SNEGSKA (reference sequence). Trimming shortened V by 5 bases and J by 1 base, and 5 bases separated the two germline ends. This CDR3 has 11 residues. The CDR3 is CSALDNYGYTF. CDR3 in DNA: TGCAGTGCTTTAGATAACTATGGCTACACCTTC.

This chain connects TRBV5-1 to TRBJ1-1; TRBD1 might be the D (5 bases). The CDR3 runs 15 residues. V lost 4 bases and J 7 bases, leaving 20 bases between the germline ends. CDR1 and CDR2 (germline): SGHRS, YFSETQ. This CDR3 is CASSHGTSGEGEAFF. CDR3 DNA sequence: TGCGCCAGCAGCCATGGGACTTCCGGGGAGGGTGAAGCTTTCTTT.

V usage is TRBV4-2 and J usage is TRBJ1-2; D gene unclear. Trimming took off 0 bases at V and 4 bases at J, with 12 bases between the two ends. The CDR3 extends over 15 amino acids. In germline, CDR1 is LGHNA, CDR2 YNFKEQ. In DNA form, the CDR3 reads TGTGCCAGCAGCCAAGATAGGACGGAAATCTATGGCTACACCTTC. This encodes CASSQDRTEIYGYTF.

This clonotype appeared many times. The chain combines TRBV7-3 with TRBJ1-1; the D gene is possibly TRBD1 (6 bases). The CDR3 consists of 14 residues. With 6 bases removed from V and 4 bases from J, the gap between germline ends came to 15 bases. Germline loops: CDR1 SGHTA, CDR2 FQGTGA. The CDR3 loop is CASSSTGGGTEAFF. For the CDR3, the DNA is TGTGCCAGCAGTTCCACGGGAGGGGGCACTGAAGCTTTCTTT.

The chain has TRBV24-1 and TRBJ2-1; TRBD2 matches 12 bases. There are 18 residues in the CDR3. The V segment lost 3 bases and the J segment 2 bases; nucleotides outside the gene matches: 7. Germline CDR1 is KGHDR and CDR2 is SFDVKD. The DNA of the CDR3 is TGTGCCACCAGTGATGCTTCACGACTAGCGGGGGCCTACAATGAGCAGTTCTTC. Its protein is CATSDASRLAGAYNEQFF.

The chain couples TRBV11-3 to TRBJ1-5, with D possibly being TRBD1 (6 bases). Germline V gives CDR1 SGHNT, CDR2 YENEEA. This CDR3 comprises 17 residues. With 4 bases removed from V and 2 bases from J, the gap between germline ends came to 18 bases. This chain's CDR3 is CASSSKRTGGGNQPQHF. CDR3 DNA sequence: TGTGCCAGCAGCTCCAAAAGGACGGGGGGCGGCAATCAGCCCCAGCATTTT.

The chain couples TRBV3-1 to TRBJ1-2; perhaps TRBD1 as D (5 bases). Per germline, CDR1 LGHDT and CDR2 YNNKEL (reference sequence). This CDR3 region has 14 residues. Between the trimmed V and J ends, which lost 0 bases and 3 bases, there was a span of 8 bases. The CDR3, as DNA: TGTGCCAGCAGCCAAGAAGGGGTCGACTATGGCTACACCTTC. Translating gives CASSQEGVDYGYTF.

This clonotype was counted a few times. The chain couples TRBV7-9 to TRBJ2-7, with D maybe TRBD1 (6 bases). This CDR3 has 14 residues. The V end was cut by 5 bases, the J end by 2 bases, with 13 bases between. From germline, CDR1 is SEHNR and CDR2 FQNEAQ (reference sequence). CDR3 loop: CASSAGTQTYEQYF. The CDR3 DNA follows: TGTGCCAGCAGCGCAGGGACACAAACCTACGAGCAGTACTTC.

This clonotype was counted a few times. The chain is built from TRBV7-3 and TRBJ2-5; TRBD2 matches 7 bases. With 4 bases clipped from V and 4 bases from J, the junction kept 9 bases outside the gene matches. The CDR3 is 15 residues long. CDR1 and CDR2 (germline): SGHTA, FQGTGA. CDR3 sequence (DNA): TGTGCCAGCAGCTCTGGTAGCGGCGGGGGAGAGACCCAGTACTTC. The encoded protein is CASSSGSGGGETQYF. The entire variable domain, with the rest obtained from reference TRBV7-3 and TRBJ2-5, is as follows: GAGVSQTPSNKVTEKGKYVELRCDPISGHTALYWYRQSLGQGPEFLIYFQGTGAADDSGLPNDRFFAVRPEGSVSTLKIQRTERGDSAVYLCASSSGSGGGETQYFGPGTRLLVL.

This clonotype was observed a few times. The rearrangement joins TRBV9 to TRBJ2-7; 7 bases align to TRBD1. Germline V gene data show CDR1 as SGDLS and CDR2 as YYNGEE. The CDR3 extends over 15 amino acids. V lost 6 bases to trimming and J lost 4 bases; unmatched junction nucleotides: 13. The CDR3 nucleotides are TGTGCCAGCACCGCTCCGGTGCAGGGGGATTACGAGCAGTACTTC. As protein: CASTAPVQGDYEQYF.

There are a few counts of this clonotype. The CDR3 region is CTTLSGNSNQPQHF. The CDR3 DNA follows: TGTACCACCCTGAGTGGGAATAGCAATCAGCCCCAGCATTTT. The chain employs TRBV28 and TRBJ1-5; D gene ambiguous. Germline assignment: CDR1 MDHEN and CDR2 SYDVKM. The CDR3 is 14 residues long.

The chain combines TRBV2 with TRBJ2-1; no firm D call. This CDR3 contains 15 residues. With 4 bases removed from V and 2 bases from J, the gap between germline ends came to 12 bases. Germline V gene sequence: CDR1 SNHLY, CDR2 FYNNEI. CDR3 sequence (DNA): TGTGCCAGCAGTGTCGGCGTTTCCACCTACAATGAGCAGTTCTTC. This sequence encodes CASSVGVSTYNEQFF.

The chain employs TRBV28 and TRBJ2-3, with 9 bases identical to TRBD2. With 4 bases clipped from V and 0 bases from J, the junction kept 2 bases outside the gene matches. Germline CDR1 is MDHEN and CDR2 is SYDVKM. The CDR3 is 15 amino acids. CDR3 bases: TGTGCCAGCAGTTGGACTAGCGATAGCACAGATACGCAGTATTTT. This gives the protein CASSWTSDSTDTQYF. Full variable domain (outside the CDR3, taken from reference TRBV28 and TRBJ2-3): DVKVTQSSRYLVKRTGEKVFLECVQDMDHENMFWYRQDPGLGLRLIYFSYDVKMKEKGDIPEGYSVSREKKERFSLILESASTNQTSMYLCASSWTSDSTDTQYFGPGTRLTVL.

In its sample, this clonotype was seen many times. V is TRBV7-2 and J is TRBJ1-4, with a weak D call TRBD1 (6 bases). The CDR3 has 15 residues. V was pared by 5 bases and J by 8 bases, with 18 bases between. Germline V gene data show CDR1 as SGHTA and CDR2 as FQGNSA. DNA of the CDR3: TGTGCCAGCAGCCCTGGGGACACCAGGCAAGAAAAACTGTTTTTT. Amino acids: CASSPGDTRQEKLFF.

Ten or more counts support this clonotype. This chain joins TRBV7-2 and TRBJ1-2, with 8 bases aligning to TRBD1. The CDR3 totals 13 residues. Germline CDR1 is SGHTA and CDR2 is FQGNSA. V trimming: 0 bases; J trimming: 6 bases; junction bases outside the gene matches: 0. CDR3 nucleotides: TGTGCCAGCAGCTTAGCGGACAGGGATGGCTACACCTTC. This codes for CASSLADRDGYTF.

The V gene is TRBV11-2, the J gene TRBJ1-1, with D unclear. This CDR3 region has 14 residues. V was shortened by 0 bases and J by 3 bases, with 8 bases between the two germline ends. CDR1 SGHAT and CDR2 FQNNGV come from the germline V gene. The CDR3: CASSLDGRDTEAFF. For the CDR3, the DNA is TGTGCCAGCAGCTTAGATGGACGGGACACTGAAGCTTTCTTT. Based on the CDR3 plus reference TRBV11-2 and TRBJ1-1, the full variable domain is EAGVAQSPRYKIIEKRQSVAFWCNPISGHATLYWYQQILGQGPKLLIQFQNNGVVDDSQLPKDRFSAERLKGVDSTLKIQPAKLEDSAVYLCASSLDGRDTEAFFGQGTRLTVV.

The chain has TRBV20-1 and TRBJ2-1; D could derive from TRBD1 or TRBD2 (5 bases each). Germline assignment: CDR1 DFQATT and CDR2 SNEGSKA (reference sequence). Trimming took 1 base from V and 9 from J, leaving 19 bases between them. The CDR3 sequence is 15 residues long. The DNA of the CDR3 is TGCAGTGCTAGAGTACTCTCGGCACGGGACGGTGAGCAGTTCTTC. Its protein product is CSARVLSARDGEQFF.

This clonotype was detected only a few times. The J gene is TRBJ2-3, the V gene TRBV4-1, with TRBD1 matching 8 bases. The length of the CDR3 is 15 residues. Germline CDR1 MGHRA, CDR2 YSYEKL. V lost 2 bases to trimming and J lost 6 bases; unmatched junction nucleotides: 7. The DNA for the CDR3 is TGCGCCAGCAGCCAACAGACAGGGGCAGGGGATACGCAGTATTTT. It translates to CASSQQTGAGDTQYF.

This clonotype was seen repeatedly, ten times or more. This sequence joins TRBV6-4 and TRBJ2-3; the D is unclear. The V end was cut by 0 bases, the J end by 1 base, with 8 bases between. CDR1 is MRHNA, CDR2 SNTAGT, per germline. The CDR3 runs to 15 residues. CDR3 bases: TGTGCCAGCAGTGACTCCGCCGATGGCACAGATACGCAGTATTTT. Translating it yields CASSDSADGTDTQYF.

About this clonotype: Relative to the germline gene, one junction end is altered; a read error may explain this. V usage is TRBV12-3 or TRBV12-4 and J usage is TRBJ1-4; possible D gene TRBD1, 5 bases. The CDR3 extends over 13 amino acids. The DNA of the CDR3 is TGTGCCAGCAGTCTCCGACAGAATGAAAAACGGTTTTTT. It yields the protein CASSLRQNEKRFF.

J is TRBJ2-1 and V is TRBV6-2 or TRBV6-3, with TRBD2 matching over 7 bases. V lost 6 bases to trimming and J lost 4 bases; unmatched junction nucleotides: 6. This CDR3 comprises 14 residues. Per the germline V gene, CDR1 is MNHEY and CDR2 is SVGEGT. CDR3 coding DNA: TGTGCCAGCAGCGTAAGCGGGATGTACAATGAGCAGTTCTTC. Its translation is CASSVSGMYNEQFF.

This clonotype has only a few counts. The chain is built from TRBV21-1 and TRBJ2-7; TRBD1 was called by the table and not checked on the DNA. TRBV21-1 is given as a pseudogene. This CDR3 has 16 amino acids. The CDR3 DNA reads TGTGCCAGCAGCACCCTGACGGGACAGGTGGCCTACGAGCAGTACTTC. Translation: CASSTLTGQVAYEQYF.

V usage is TRBV4-1 and J usage is TRBJ2-5; TRBD2 agrees at 9 bases. The ends lost 1 base at V and 2 bases at J; junction bases unmatched: 2. Germline V gene lookup returns CDR1 MGHRA and CDR2 YSYEKL. The CDR3 has 15 residues. CDR3 nucleotide sequence: TGCGCCAGCAGCCAAGGACTAGCGGTTCAAGAGACCCAGTACTTC. Its translation: CASSQGLAVQETQYF.